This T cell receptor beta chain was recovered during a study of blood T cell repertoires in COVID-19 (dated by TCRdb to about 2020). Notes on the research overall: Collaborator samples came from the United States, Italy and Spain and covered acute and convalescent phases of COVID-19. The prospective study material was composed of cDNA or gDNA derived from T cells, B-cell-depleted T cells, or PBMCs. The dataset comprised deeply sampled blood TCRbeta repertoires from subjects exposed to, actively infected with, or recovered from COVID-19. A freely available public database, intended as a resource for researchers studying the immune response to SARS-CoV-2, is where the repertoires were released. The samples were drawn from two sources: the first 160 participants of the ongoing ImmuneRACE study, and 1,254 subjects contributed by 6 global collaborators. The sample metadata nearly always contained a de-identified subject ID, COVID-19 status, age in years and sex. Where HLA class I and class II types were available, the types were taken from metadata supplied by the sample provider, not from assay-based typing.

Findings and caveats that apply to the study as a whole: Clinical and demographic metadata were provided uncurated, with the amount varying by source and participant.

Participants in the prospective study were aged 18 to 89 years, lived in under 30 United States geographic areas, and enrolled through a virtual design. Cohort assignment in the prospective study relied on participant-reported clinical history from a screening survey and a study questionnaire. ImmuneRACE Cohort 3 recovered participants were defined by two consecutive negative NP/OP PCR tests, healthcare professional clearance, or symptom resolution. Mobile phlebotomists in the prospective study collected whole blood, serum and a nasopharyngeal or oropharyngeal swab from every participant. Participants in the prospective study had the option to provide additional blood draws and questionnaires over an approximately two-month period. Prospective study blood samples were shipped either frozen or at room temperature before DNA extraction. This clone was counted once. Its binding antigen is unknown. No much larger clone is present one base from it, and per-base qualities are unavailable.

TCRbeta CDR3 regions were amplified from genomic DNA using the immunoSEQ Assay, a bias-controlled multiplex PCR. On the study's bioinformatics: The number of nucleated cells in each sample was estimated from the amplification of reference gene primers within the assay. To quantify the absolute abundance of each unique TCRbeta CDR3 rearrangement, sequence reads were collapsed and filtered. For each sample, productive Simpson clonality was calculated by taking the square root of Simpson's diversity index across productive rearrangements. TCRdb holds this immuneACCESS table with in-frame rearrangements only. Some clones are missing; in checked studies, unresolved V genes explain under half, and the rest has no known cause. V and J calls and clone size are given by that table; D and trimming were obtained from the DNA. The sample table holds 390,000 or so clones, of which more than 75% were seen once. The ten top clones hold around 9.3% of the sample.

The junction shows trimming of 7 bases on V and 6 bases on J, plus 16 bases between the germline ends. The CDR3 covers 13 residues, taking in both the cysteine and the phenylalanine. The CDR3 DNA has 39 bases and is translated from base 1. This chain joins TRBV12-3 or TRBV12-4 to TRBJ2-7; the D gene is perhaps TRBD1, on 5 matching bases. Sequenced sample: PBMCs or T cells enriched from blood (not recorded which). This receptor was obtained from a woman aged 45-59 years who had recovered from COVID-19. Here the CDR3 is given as CASKANQGSEQYF. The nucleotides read TGTGCCAGCAAGGCAAACCAGGGCTCCGAGCAGTACTTC.